Listed below are T cell receptor beta chains from one sample, sequenced in a study of T cells in Graves' hyperthyroidism and ophthalmopathy. TCRdb fed the multiplex PCR reads into MiXCR, producing one record per CDR3 protein. The sample yields fewer than 500,000 distinct CDR3 sequences, approximately 14% seen once. The sample consisted of blood. Receptors were obtained from a man younger than 35 with Graves' ophthalmopathy. The CDR3 runs from the conserved cysteine through the conserved F or W. The order of the fields is V gene, J gene, clone size, D gene, CDR3 protein, CDR3 DNA. The D gene is left open where the match is weak. Clone size is not always given. Where it is, it says once, few, many or a class for expanded clones.

TRBV7-9	TRBJ1-1	few	.	CASSLNPGTETFF	TGTGCCAGCAGCTTAAATCCGGGCACTGAAACTTTCTTT
TRBV29-1	TRBJ1-2	few	.	CSAGQGYGYTF	TGCAGCGCCGGTCAGGGCTATGGCTACACCTTC
TRBV6-1	TRBJ2-3	many	.	CASSGGKGGGGTDTQYF	TGTGCCAGCAGTGGAGGAAAGGGGGGAGGGGGCACAGATACGCAGTATTTT
TRBV5-1	TRBJ1-4	.	.	CASSLLGATNEKLVF	TGCGCCAGCAGCTTGTTGGGGGCCACTAATGAAAAACTGGTTTTT
TRBV20-1	TRBJ1-1	many	.	CSASPIEADEAFF	TGCAGTGCTAGTCCCATTGAGGCGGATGAAGCTTTCTTT
TRBV2	TRBJ1-1	.	TRBD1	CASSEQDRAGDTEAFF	TGTGCCAGCAGTGAGCAGGACAGGGCAGGGGACACTGAAGCTTTCTTT
TRBV13	TRBJ2-3	few	TRBD2	CASSFLAGGLEDTQYF	TGTGCCAGCAGCTTTCTAGCGGGGGGGCTGGAAGATACGCAGTATTTT
TRBV14	TRBJ1-1	few	.	CASSQGWGAGTEAFF	TGTGCCAGCAGCCAAGGATGGGGGGCGGGCACTGAAGCTTTCTTT
TRBV6-1	TRBJ2-7	few	.	CASSDFPEGTRAYEQYF	TGTGCCAGCAGTGATTTCCCCGAGGGGACGCGGGCCTACGAGCAGTACTTC
TRBV7-3	TRBJ2-1	few	TRBD2	CASSLYPTSGAYNEQFF	TGTGCCAGCAGCCTCTACCCTACTAGCGGCGCCTACAATGAGCAGTTCTTC
TRBV10-2	TRBJ2-1	few	TRBD1	CASRATGVEANEQFF	TGCGCCAGCAGGGCGACAGGGGTTGAAGCGAATGAGCAGTTCTTC
TRBV19	TRBJ2-7	.	.	CASSIQVNYEQYF	TGTGCCAGTAGTATACAGGTAAACTACGAGCAGTACTTC
TRBV19	TRBJ2-7	.	.	CASSWGGSPYEQYF	TGTGCCAGTAGTTGGGGAGGCAGTCCCTACGAGCAGTACTTC
TRBV10-2	TRBJ2-3	many	TRBD2	CASREGLAGAATSTDTQYF	TGCGCCAGCAGAGAAGGACTAGCGGGGGCTGCTACTAGCACAGATACGCAGTATTTT
TRBV28	TRBJ2-7	many	.	CASTVGGVYEQYF	TGTGCCAGCACCGTGGGAGGAGTCTACGAGCAGTACTTC
TRBV13	TRBJ1-1	many	.	CASSLGQATEAFF	TGTGCCAGCAGCCTTGGCCAGGCCACTGAAGCTTTCTTT
TRBV9	TRBJ2-7	many	TRBD2	CASSGGLASPFSFEQYF	TGTGCCAGCAGCGGGGGACTAGCGAGCCCCTTCTCTTTTGAGCAGTACTTC
TRBV20-1	TRBJ2-7	many	.	CSAAGGSSYEQYF	TGCAGTGCCGCTGGGGGAAGCTCCTACGAGCAGTACTTC
TRBV6-2/TRBV6-3	TRBJ1-2	many	TRBD1	CASSRTGMNYGYTF	TGTGCCAGCAGCCGGACAGGGATGAACTATGGCTACACCTTC
TRBV20-1	TRBJ2-3	many	.	CSARDLSRPDTQYF	TGCAGTGCTCGGGACTTGTCCCGCCCAGATACGCAGTATTTT
TRBV3-1	TRBJ1-1	many	.	CASSQNPGGAFF	TGTGCCAGCAGCCAGAACCCGGGGGGAGCTTTCTTT
TRBV5-8	TRBJ1-5	.	.	CASSLIGGNQPQHF	TGTGCCAGCAGCTTGATTGGGGGGAATCAGCCCCAGCATTTT
TRBV12-3/TRBV12-4	TRBJ1-2	few	TRBD1	CASSLARGPYGYTF	TGTGCCAGCAGTTTAGCCAGGGGGCCGTATGGCTACACCTTC
TRBV10-2	TRBJ1-5	few	.	CASWDASNQPQHF	TGCGCCAGCTGGGACGCCAGCAATCAGCCCCAGCATTTT
TRBV30	TRBJ1-5	many	.	CAWSPTGLGQPQHF	TGTGCCTGGAGTCCCACAGGGCTAGGTCAGCCCCAGCATTTT
TRBV2	TRBJ2-7	many	TRBD2	CASKTSGGAYEQYF	TGTGCCAGCAAGACTAGCGGGGGGGCCTACGAGCAGTACTTC
TRBV29-1	TRBJ1-1	many	.	CSVEGQQLAEAFF	TGCAGCGTCGAAGGACAGCAGCTTGCTGAAGCTTTCTTT
TRBV15	TRBJ1-4	few	TRBD1	CATSSDRGPLEKLFF	TGTGCCACCAGCAGTGACAGGGGCCCTTTAGAAAAACTGTTTTTT
TRBV19	TRBJ1-2	few	TRBD1	CASSPGPGGSYGYTF	TGTGCCAGTAGTCCCGGACCAGGGGGCTCCTATGGCTACACCTTC
TRBV7-9	TRBJ2-5	many	TRBD1	CASSFSDREETQYF	TGTGCCAGCAGCTTTTCGGACAGGGAAGAGACCCAGTACTTC
TRBV11-2	TRBJ2-7	many	.	CASSFIQGPYEQYF	TGTGCCAGCAGCTTTATACAGGGACCCTACGAGCAGTACTTC
TRBV12-3/TRBV12-4	TRBJ2-1	many	.	CASSLGTYNEQFF	TGTGCCAGCAGCCTAGGGACCTACAATGAGCAGTTCTTC
TRBV4-1	TRBJ2-7	.	.	CASSQAVGDEQYF	TGCGCCAGCAGCCAAGCGGTCGGGGACGAGCAGTACTTC
TRBV2	TRBJ2-3	many	TRBD2	CASSDPLRGGADTQYF	TGTGCCAGCAGTGATCCTCTGCGGGGGGGCGCAGATACGCAGTATTTT
TRBV27	TRBJ2-5	many	TRBD2	CASSLGIAGSRETQYF	TGTGCCAGCAGTTTAGGTATAGCGGGGAGTCGAGAGACCCAGTACTTC
TRBV7-3	TRBJ1-2	many	TRBD1	CASSYQGGNTYGYTF	TGTGCCAGCAGCTACCAGGGGGGAAATACCTATGGCTACACCTTC
TRBV7-2	TRBJ2-7	few	TRBD2	CASSPATSGYEQYF	TGTGCCAGCAGCCCCGCGACTAGCGGGTACGAGCAGTACTTC
TRBV29-1	TRBJ2-6	few	TRBD1	CSASDRAGANVLTF	TGCAGCGCATCCGACAGGGCTGGGGCCAACGTCCTGACTTTC
TRBV5-1	TRBJ1-3	.	TRBD1	CASSFGQGFGNTIYF	TGCGCCAGCAGCTTCGGACAGGGATTTGGAAACACCATATATTTT
TRBV7-3	TRBJ2-7	.	.	CASSIPGRYEQYF	TGTGCCAGCAGCATACCCGGGAGATACGAGCAGTACTTC
TRBV28	TRBJ1-5	many	.	CASNSNQPQHF	TGTGCCAGCAATAGCAATCAGCCCCAGCATTTT
TRBV10-1	TRBJ2-3	many	TRBD1	CASRDRGTDTQYF	TGCGCCAGCAGGGACAGGGGAACAGATACGCAGTATTTT
TRBV20-1	TRBJ2-7	few	.	CSASDRKPYEQYF	TGCAGTGCCTCAGACAGGAAACCCTACGAGCAGTACTTC
TRBV4-1	TRBJ2-7	few	TRBD1	CASSQVLGTAVTYEQYF	TGCGCCAGCAGCCAAGTTTTAGGGACAGCGGTCACCTACGAGCAGTACTTC
TRBV6-1	TRBJ2-1	many	.	CASSVIVIGNEQFF	TGTGCCAGCAGTGTTATAGTAATCGGCAATGAGCAGTTCTTC
TRBV19	TRBJ1-2	many	.	CASSTRHGQEYGYTF	TGTGCCAGTAGTACTAGACACGGCCAGGAGTATGGCTACACCTTC
TRBV30	TRBJ1-1	many	.	CAWSIWGDTEAFF	TGTGCCTGGAGTATATGGGGCGATACTGAAGCTTTCTTT
TRBV11-2	TRBJ2-1	many	.	CASSLGSPTYSYNEQFF	TGTGCCAGCAGCTTGGGGTCGCCCACCTACTCCTACAATGAGCAGTTCTTC
TRBV6-1	TRBJ2-3	few	TRBD2	CASSSREEGDTQYF	TGTGCCAGCAGTTCGCGGGAGGAGGGGGATACGCAGTATTTT
TRBV6-5	TRBJ2-6	many	TRBD1	CASSYGTGGSGANVLTF	TGTGCCAGCAGTTACGGGACAGGGGGCTCTGGGGCCAACGTCCTGACTTTC
TRBV9	TRBJ1-6	.	.	CASSGATGNSPLHF	TGTGCCAGCAGCGGAGCGACGGGGAATTCACCCCTCCACTTT
TRBV2	TRBJ2-3	many	.	CASSELTSDTQYF	TGTGCCAGCAGTGAATTGACTTCAGATACGCAGTATTTT